The present T cell receptor (beta chain) was sequenced within a study of T-cell reconstitution after alpha-beta-depleted transplantation in children. Study-wide findings and caveats: Certain patients had high TCRbeta diversity at day 60, and it came from recipient T cells and thymic progenitors that survived.

Preparation of the TCRbeta library involved a method that used unique molecular identifiers. TCRdb processed the PCR reads anew with MiXCR; each CDR3 protein has one entry. Of 800,000 to 1,000,000 distinct CDR3 sequences listed, about 29% are singletons. The CDR3 runs 15 residues. The V gene's germline CDR1 is SGHKS and CDR2 YYEKEE (reference sequence). V lost 9 bases to trimming and J lost 0 bases, with 19 bases between them. As concerns this clonotype: Its antigen remains unidentified.

The TCR comes from a boy younger than two who had a stem cell transplant for SCID, so the T cells may come from the graft donor. The V call is TRBV5-5, the J call TRBJ2-7; a weak D match, TRBD2 (6 bases). Sample: PBMCs, mostly from graft donor cells, taken 360 days after TCRalphabeta/CD19-depleted stem cell transplant. The CDR3 DNA sequence: TGTGCCACCCAGATTCGTCCGGGGGACTCCTACGAGCAGTACTTC. This sequence encodes CATQIRPGDSYEQYF. The whole variable domain, remainder taken from reference TRBV5-5 and TRBJ2-7, is DAGVTQSPTHLIKTRGQQVTLRCSPISGHKSVSWYQQVLGQGPQFIFQYYEKEERGRGNFPDRFSARQFPNYSSELNVNALLLGDSALYLCATQIRPGDSYEQYFGPGTRLTVT.